Listed below are T cell receptor beta chains from one sample, sequenced in a study of blood T cell repertoires in COVID-19. This table comes from immunoSEQ multiplex PCR, and its TCRdb copy is limited to in-frame clones, with some not included. The sample records 270,000 or so clones, around 89% being singletons. What was sequenced was peripheral blood. These receptors all stem from a man in his forties with acute or convalescent COVID-19. Each CDR3 is given with its conserved first and last residue. The order of the fields is CDR3 DNA, CDR3 protein, D gene, J gene, CDR3 length, clone size, V gene. The D gene is left open where the match is weak. A clone size is listed for some rows: how often the clone was seen (once, few, many), or a class if it is expanded.

TGTGCCAGCAGCTCCGCCCCCGGGAACATTCAGTACTTC,CASSSAPGNIQYF,-,TRBJ2-4,13,-,TRBV7-3
TGTGCCAGCAGCGCGAGGACAGGGCAATATGAAAAACTGTTTTTT,CASSARTGQYEKLFF,TRBD1,TRBJ1-4,15,-,TRBV9
TGTGCCAGCACCCCGGGAGGACATACATACGAGCAGTACTTC,CASTPGGHTYEQYF,TRBD2,TRBJ2-7,14,-,TRBV5-5
TGTGCCATCCTTCGGGAGGCCGAGGGAGACATTCAGTACTTC,CAILREAEGDIQYF,TRBD2,TRBJ2-4,14,-,TRBV6-5
TGTGCCAGCAGTTTAGGAGGAAGAGTCAACACTGAAGCTTTCTTT,CASSLGGRVNTEAFF,-,TRBJ1-1,15,-,TRBV28
TGTGCCAGCAGTGATTCAGGACTAGAGCTTAATGAGCAGTTCTTC,CASSDSGLELNEQFF,TRBD2,TRBJ2-1,15,-,TRBV6-1
TGTGCTAGTGGTTTGCTAACATTCCGACAGGTTGGCACTGAAGCTTTCTTT,CASGLLTFRQVGTEAFF,-,TRBJ1-1,17,-,TRBV12-5
TGTGCCAGCAGTGAGCTCCAGGGGCAGCCCCAGCATTTT,CASSELQGQPQHF,-,TRBJ1-5,13,-,TRBV6-1
TGTGCCAGCAACTGTTTAAGTCAATATAGCAATCAGCCCCAGCATTTT,CASNCLSQYSNQPQHF,-,TRBJ1-5,16,-,TRBV21-1
TGTGCCTGGAGTTTTGGAGTAGGAGACGAGCAGTACTTC,CAWSFGVGDEQYF,-,TRBJ2-7,13,-,TRBV30
TGTGCCAGCAGTTACTACTCGGAGCAGTTCTTC,CASSYYSEQFF,-,TRBJ2-1,11,-,TRBV6-2/TRBV6-3
TGTGCCAGCAGCGTAGTGGGGGGAGGCACAGATACGCAGTATTTT,CASSVVGGGTDTQYF,-,TRBJ2-3,15,-,TRBV9
TGTGCCAGCAGTCCCGGGGTAGGCTACACCTTC,CASSPGVGYTF,-,TRBJ1-2,11,-,TRBV6-6
TGCGCCAGCAGCTTGGTCCTAGCGGGGGGACTTCGCACAGATACGCAGTATTTT,CASSLVLAGGLRTDTQYF,TRBD2,TRBJ2-3,18,-,TRBV5-1
TGTGCCAGCAGCTTAACAGGGGGCTATGGCTACACCTTC,CASSLTGGYGYTF,TRBD1,TRBJ1-2,13,-,TRBV7-2
TGTGCCAGCAGGTCTTCTAAGGACAGGGCCCCAGATACGCAGTATTTT,CASRSSKDRAPDTQYF,TRBD1,TRBJ2-3,16,-,TRBV7-9
TGTGCCAGCAGCTCCGCTCTGGGGGGCGAGCAGTACTTC,CASSSALGGEQYF,-,TRBJ2-7,13,once,TRBV7-8
TGCGCCAGCAGCTGGGGGGATACGAACACCGGGGAGCTGTTTTTT,CASSWGDTNTGELFF,-,TRBJ2-2,15,-,TRBV5-1
TGTGCCAGCAGCCAAGAAAGAGGCGTGGGACTCTCGAACACTGAAGCTTTCTTT,CASSQERGVGLSNTEAFF,-,TRBJ1-1,18,-,TRBV3-1/TRBV3-2
TGTGCCAGCAGTGAAGTACTGCAGGCTAACTATGGCTACACCTTC,CASSEVLQANYGYTF,-,TRBJ1-2,15,-,TRBV6-1
TGTGCCAGTATCTCGGACGGGAATGAAGCTTTCTTT,CASISDGNEAFF,-,TRBJ1-1,12,-,TRBV19
TGTGCCAGCAGCCACATGGGGACAGCACAAGAGACCCAGTACTTC,CASSHMGTAQETQYF,TRBD1,TRBJ2-5,15,-,TRBV11-3
TGTGCCAGCACCATGGGACAGGGGGCGGACACTGAAGCTTTCTTT,CASTMGQGADTEAFF,TRBD1,TRBJ1-1,15,-,TRBV2
TGTGCCAGCAGTTACGGGCAGGGTAATCAGCCCCAGCATTTT,CASSYGQGNQPQHF,-,TRBJ1-5,14,-,TRBV6-2/TRBV6-3
TGTGCCAGCAGCTTGGGGACAGGGGCGGGGGAGACCCAGTACTTC,CASSLGTGAGETQYF,TRBD1,TRBJ2-5,15,-,TRBV7-9
TGTGCCAGTAGTTCATTCCGGGACAGAAGGGAAAAACTGTTTTTT,CASSSFRDRREKLFF,TRBD1,TRBJ1-4,15,-,TRBV19
TGTGCCAGCAGCTCCCTTTCCTACAATGAGCAGTTCTTC,CASSSLSYNEQFF,-,TRBJ2-1,13,-,TRBV6-2/TRBV6-3
TGCGCCAGCAGTGATCAGTACGAGCAGTACTTC,CASSDQYEQYF,-,TRBJ2-7,11,-,TRBV10-1
TGTGCCAGCAGTCCTCGACCGGGACTAGCGGGGGGGTGGGACAATGAGCAGTTCTTC,CASSPRPGLAGGWDNEQFF,TRBD2,TRBJ2-1,19,-,TRBV4-2
TGTGCCAGCAGCAATCCCCGCGCAGGGGGCTACGAGCAGTACTTC,CASSNPRAGGYEQYF,TRBD1,TRBJ2-7,15,-,TRBV5-4
TGCAGCGTTCCCCCCCCTAGCGGGGGATCTTCGCGCACAGATACGCAGTATTTT,CSVPPPSGGSSRTDTQYF,TRBD2,TRBJ2-3,18,once,TRBV29-1
TGTGCCAGCAGCCCTGGTGTAGCGGGTCGGCACGATACGCAGTATTTT,CASSPGVAGRHDTQYF,TRBD2,TRBJ2-3,16,-,TRBV5-4
TGTGCCAGCAGCAAAGAGGCCCGGGACAGCGTACGCTGCTCCTACGAGCAGTACTTC,CASSKEARDSVRCSYEQYF,-,TRBJ2-7,19,once,TRBV21-1
TGTGCCAGCACCACACTAGGAGGAAACATTCAGTACTTC,CASTTLGGNIQYF,-,TRBJ2-4,13,-,TRBV27
TGTGCCATCGACTTCCGGGACAGGCGGGACATTCAGTACTTC,CAIDFRDRRDIQYF,TRBD1,TRBJ2-4,14,-,TRBV6-7
TGTGCCAGCAGCACTCGGGACTCAGCCGCGTTCTACGAGCAGTACTTC,CASSTRDSAAFYEQYF,-,TRBJ2-7,16,-,TRBV7-9